The 22 T cell receptor beta chains below were found in one sample sequenced in a study of blood T cell repertoires in COVID-19. The table came from immunoSEQ multiplex PCR; TCRdb's copy has only in-frame clones and leaves some out. The sample yields roughly 180,000 clones, approximately 85% seen once. The sample was peripheral blood. These receptors were collected from a woman aged 55-69 years with COVID-19, enrolled during active disease.

This clone showed up just a few times. The chain couples TRBV19 to TRBJ2-1; tentatively, D is TRBD2 (6 bases). CDR3 length: 14 amino acids. The V gene's germline CDR1 is LNHDA and CDR2 SQIVND (reference sequence). V lost 5 bases to trimming and J lost 4 bases, with 12 bases between them. Here the CDR3 DNA reads TGTGCCAGTAGTGCCAAGACTAGTTACAATGAGCAGTTCTTC. Protein product: CASSAKTSYNEQFF. The complete variable domain, with remaining parts taken from reference TRBV19 and TRBJ2-1, reads DGGITQSPKYLFRKEGQNVTLSCEQNLNHDAMYWYRQDPGQGLRLIYYSQIVNDFQKGDIAEGYSVSREKKESFPLTVTSAQKNPTAFYLCASSAKTSYNEQFFGPGTRLTVL.

V usage is TRBV5-1 and J usage is TRBJ2-1; TRBD1 agrees at 8 bases. There are 16 residues in the CDR3. After removal of 0 bases from V and 6 bases from J, the junction contained 8 bases not matched to a gene. Germline assignment: CDR1 SGHRS and CDR2 YFSETQ. CDR3 DNA: TGCGCCAGCAGCTTGGTCCGGACAGGGTCGGGCAATGAGCAGTTCTTC. It encodes CASSLVRTGSGNEQFF. The full variable domain, completed using reference TRBV5-1 and TRBJ2-1, is KAGVTQTPRYLIKTRGQQVTLSCSPISGHRSVSWYQQTPGQGLQFLFEYFSETQRNKGNFPGRFSGRQFSNSRSEMNVSTLELGDSALYLCASSLVRTGSGNEQFFGPGTRLTVL.

CDR3 in DNA: TGTGCCAGTAGCGGGGGACAGGCGAATTCACCCCTCCACTTT. This encodes CASSGGQANSPLHF. This chain uses TRBV19 with TRBJ1-6, with 8 positions matching TRBD1. The CDR3 loop spans 14 amino acids. V lost 6 bases to trimming and J lost 7 bases; unmatched junction nucleotides: 5. Looked up from germline, CDR1 is LNHDA and CDR2 is SQIVND (reference sequence).

V is TRBV6-5 and J is TRBJ1-5; perhaps TRBD1 as D (6 bases). Germline V gives CDR1 MNHEY, CDR2 SVGAGI. V dropped 6 bases and J dropped 3 bases, with 12 bases sitting between them. The length of the CDR3 is 14 residues. CDR3 coding DNA: TGTGCCAGCAGCCCAGGACAGTTCAATCAGCCCCAGCATTTT. It yields the protein CASSPGQFNQPQHF.

The V gene is TRBV4-1, the J gene TRBJ2-3; 10 bases line up with TRBD2. The CDR3 is made up of 16 amino acids. The junction had 6 bases not matched to a gene; V was cut back by 5 bases and J by 1 base. Germline V lookup: CDR1 MGHRA, CDR2 YSYEKL. The CDR3 bases are TGCGCCAGCAGCTTCCGGACTAGCGGACGCACAGATACGCAGTATTTT. This translates into CASSFRTSGRTDTQYF.

The CDR3 is CASSLVGQGSTGELFF. In DNA, the CDR3 is TGTGCCAGCAGCTTAGTCGGGCAGGGTAGTACCGGGGAGCTGTTTTTT. The chain has TRBV7-3 and TRBJ2-2; D is possibly TRBD1 (5 bases). The V gene's germline CDR1 is SGHTA and CDR2 FQGTGA. Trimming removed 2 bases at V and 5 bases at J, with 15 bases between. The CDR3 is made up of 16 amino acids.

This sequence joins TRBV5-3 and TRBJ1-6, with D tentatively TRBD1 (6 bases). TRBV5-3 is annotated as an ORF whose role is uncertain. The CDR3 consists of 14 residues. Trimming took 6 bases from V and 10 from J, leaving 17 bases between them. This chain's CDR3 is CARNAQGCGSPLHF. As DNA, the CDR3 is TGTGCCAGAAACGCACAGGGCTGTGGATCACCCCTCCACTTT.

The chain is built from TRBV6-6 and TRBJ2-7; the D gene is possibly TRBD1 (5 bases). Trimming cost V 5 bases and J 0 bases, with 5 bases left between them. From germline, CDR1 is MNHNY and CDR2 SVGAGI (reference sequence). The CDR3 totals 12 residues. The CDR3 bases are TGTGCCAGCAGTGACAGCTCCTACGAGCAGTACTTC. Protein sequence: CASSDSSYEQYF.

The V call is TRBV18, the J call TRBJ2-1, with 9 bases aligning to TRBD1. In germline, CDR1 is KGHSH, CDR2 LQKENI. The CDR3 is 13 amino acids. With V trimmed by 5 bases and J by 8 bases, 4 bases remained unmatched. DNA for the CDR3: TGTGCCAGCTCAGGACAGGGGAGGGATGAGCAGTTCTTC. As protein: CASSGQGRDEQFF.

A remark on this clone: The sample carries other DNA sequences with the same CDR3. The chain combines TRBV5-5 with TRBJ1-4, with D unresolved. Looked up from germline, CDR1 is SGHKS and CDR2 is YYEKEE (reference sequence). The CDR3 runs to 14 residues. V dropped 1 base and J dropped 0 bases, with 4 bases sitting between them. The CDR3: CASSLRATNEKLFF. CDR3 in DNA: TGTGCCAGCAGCTTGCGGGCAACTAATGAAAAACTGTTTTTT. Supplemented by reference TRBV5-5 and TRBJ1-4, the full variable domain reads DAGVTQSPTHLIKTRGQQVTLRCSPISGHKSVSWYQQVLGQGPQFIFQYYEKEERGRGNFPDRFSARQFPNYSSELNVNALLLGDSALYLCASSLRATNEKLFFGSGTQLSVL.

The V call is TRBV27, the J call TRBJ1-6; TRBD1 matches 10 bases. The V and J ends lost 4 bases and 9 bases, in that order; junction bases with no gene match: 15. Per the germline V gene, CDR1 is MNHEY and CDR2 is SMNVEV (reference sequence). This CDR3 region has 18 residues. CDR3 in amino acids: CASSSLRQGAIGSSPLHF. For the CDR3, the DNA is TGTGCCAGCAGTTCCCTCAGACAGGGGGCAATTGGGAGTTCACCCCTCCACTTT.

The chain recombines TRBV5-1 with TRBJ2-5, with unresolved D. Trimming pared 2 bases from V and 5 bases from J, leaving 10 bases between. The CDR3 has 13 residues. Germline CDR1 is SGHRS and CDR2 is YFSETQ. In DNA, the CDR3 is TGCGCCAGCAGCTTACAAATCGGGGAGACCCAGTACTTC. Its translation is CASSLQIGETQYF.

The rearrangement links TRBV5-8 to TRBJ2-3; TRBD2 matches at 14 bases. The CDR3 consists of 17 residues. Germline V gene lookup returns CDR1 SGHTS and CDR2 YDEGEE. V lost 4 bases, J lost 3 bases, and 7 bases stayed unmatched. CDR3 DNA sequence: TGTGCCAGCAGCCAACAGGGGACTAGCGGGAGTACAGATACGCAGTATTTT. It yields the protein CASSQQGTSGSTDTQYF.

V gene TRBV6-4 combines with J gene TRBJ2-7; possibly TRBD2 for D (5 bases). Trimming removed 9 bases at V and 2 bases at J, with 14 bases between. The CDR3 is 13 amino acids. Germline V gene sequence: CDR1 MRHNA, CDR2 SNTAGT. CDR3 nucleotide sequence: TGTGCCAGTCCCGGGCCCGGGGCCTACGAGCAGTACTTC. Protein: CASPGPGAYEQYF.

This clone was detected only once. V gene TRBV19 combines with J gene TRBJ1-2; D possibly corresponds to TRBD1 (5 bases). Deletions cut 3 bases from V and 2 bases from J, with 10 bases between. This CDR3 contains 14 residues. Germline V gene lookup returns CDR1 LNHDA and CDR2 SQIVND (reference sequence). The chain's CDR3 is CASSMTRVNYGYTF. As DNA, the CDR3 is TGTGCCAGTAGTATGACCAGGGTAAACTATGGCTACACCTTC.

The V and J genes are TRBV24-1 and TRBJ2-7, with 7 bases matching TRBD2. Germline loops: CDR1 KGHDR, CDR2 SFDVKD. CDR3 length: 11 residues. The junction had 3 bases not matched to a gene; V was cut back by 9 bases and J by 5 bases. The CDR3 sequence is CATSGGNEQYV. In DNA, the CDR3 is TGTGCCACCTCCGGGGGGAACGAGCAGTACGTC.

CDR3 sequence reads: CASSLAGGGEQFF. CDR3 in DNA: TGTGCCAGCAGCTTAGCTGGGGGCGGTGAGCAGTTCTTC. The chain joins TRBV7-9 to TRBJ2-1, with D perhaps TRBD1 (6 bases). The ends were cut back, 0 bases at V and 9 bases at J, with 9 bases in the middle. The CDR3 runs to 13 residues. CDR1 and CDR2 (germline): SEHNR, FQNEAQ (reference sequence).

The CDR3 sequence is CASRRLFRTGVETQYF. As DNA, the CDR3 is TGCGCCAGCAGGCGCCTTTTTAGGACAGGGGTGGAGACCCAGTACTTC. The V call is TRBV10-1, the J call TRBJ2-5, with 9 bases identical to TRBD1. The CDR3 runs 16 residues. Germline values: CDR1 WNHNN, CDR2 SYGVQD (reference sequence). Trimming at V came to 6 bases and at J to 5 bases, leaving 13 bases not matched to a gene.

With regard to this clone: Different DNA sequences within this sample yield the same CDR3. V and J are TRBV13 and TRBJ2-7, with D hard to call. The germline V gene encodes CDR1 PRHDT and CDR2 FYEKMQ (reference sequence). Trimming stripped 0 bases from V and 2 bases from J, with 8 bases between. This CDR3 is built from 14 residues. The CDR3: CASSLGRRTYEQYF. The DNA for the CDR3 is TGTGCCAGCAGCTTAGGCAGGCGAACCTACGAGCAGTACTTC.

The gene calls are TRBV11-3 and TRBJ2-2, with TRBD2 as a possible D gene (6 bases). This CDR3 contains 14 residues. Germline V gene lookup returns CDR1 SGHNT and CDR2 YENEEA. V was clipped by 5 bases and J by 7 bases, with 14 bases between them. For the CDR3, the DNA is TGTGCCAGCAGCCCCGGTGGGGGGATCGGGGAGCTGTTTTTT. It translates to CASSPGGGIGELFF.

The chain uses TRBV12-5 and TRBJ2-3, with 7 positions matching TRBD1. The germline V gene has CDR1 LGHNT and CDR2 FRNRAP. V shed 5 bases, J shed 4 bases, and the junction held 0 bases outside the gene matches. This CDR3 contains 12 residues. The CDR3 is CASGTGADTQYF. The CDR3 DNA is TGTGCTAGTGGTACAGGGGCAGATACGCAGTATTTT. The whole variable domain, filled in from reference TRBV12-5 and TRBJ2-3, reads DARVTQTPRHKVTEMGQEVTMRCQPILGHNTVFWYRQTMMQGLELLAYFRNRAPLDDSGMPKDRFSAEMPDATLATLKIQPSEPRDSAVYFCASGTGADTQYFGPGTRLTVL.

This chain joins TRBV5-1 and TRBJ1-4, with 7 nucleotides matching TRBD1. Unmatched junction bases numbered 9, after V lost 4 bases and J lost 6 bases. This CDR3 contains 15 residues. Germline-derived CDR1 and CDR2 are SGHRS and YFSETQ. The CDR3 reads CASSVRGHRDEKLFF. The CDR3 DNA reads TGCGCCAGCAGCGTTAGGGGGCACAGGGATGAAAAACTGTTTTTT.